This is a list of T cell receptor beta chains from one sample in a study of human T cells and chemical hapten exposure. In TCRdb, the RACE reads were re-called with MiXCR into one record per CDR3 protein. The sample has fewer than 500,000 distinct CDR3 sequences; around 5% are singletons. The material was whole blood, obtained in connection with sensitization to the hapten diphenylcyclopropenone (DPC). The receptor source for this set is a woman aged 50 to 65 with alopecia areata. Some clones in this sample may be carry-over from other donors' samples. CDR3s include the opening cysteine and the closing phenylalanine or tryptophan. D genes are given only for firm matches. The size of a clone is reported for some rows only, either as once, few or many, or as a class for expanded clones.

d_gene: TRBD2; abundance: -; len: 14; j_gene: TRBJ2-1; v_gene: TRBV6-2/TRBV6-3; CDR3nt: TGTGCCAGCAGATTAGCGGGGAGTTACAATGAGCAGTTCTTC; CDR3aa: CASRLAGSYNEQFF
d_gene: -; abundance: -; len: 17; j_gene: TRBJ2-7; v_gene: TRBV20-1; CDR3nt: TGCAGTGCTAGAGAAGGCGGCCAGAGGCAGGGACTTCACGAGCAGTACTTC; CDR3aa: CSAREGGQRQGLHEQYF
d_gene: -; abundance: -; len: 14; j_gene: TRBJ2-7; v_gene: TRBV4-3; CDR3nt: TGCGCCAGCAGCCAAGCCGATACGCCCTACGAGCAGTACTTC; CDR3aa: CASSQADTPYEQYF
d_gene: -; abundance: -; len: 14; j_gene: TRBJ1-5; v_gene: TRBV24-1; CDR3nt: TGTGCCACCAGTGGCCATCATAGCAATCAGCCCCAGCATTTT; CDR3aa: CATSGHHSNQPQHF
d_gene: -; abundance: many; len: 13; j_gene: TRBJ1-1; v_gene: TRBV21-1; CDR3nt: TGTGCCAGCAGTTTTCGACAGAACACTGAAGCTTTCTTT; CDR3aa: CASSFRQNTEAFF
d_gene: -; abundance: many; len: 14; j_gene: TRBJ2-7; v_gene: TRBV6-1; CDR3nt: TGTGCCAGCAGAATGGGGAATTTGATGGGGGAGCAGTACTTC; CDR3aa: CASRMGNLMGEQYF
d_gene: -; abundance: many; len: 14; j_gene: TRBJ2-3; v_gene: TRBV20-1; CDR3nt: TGCAGTGCTAGAGATAGGGGGGCTGCAGATACGCAGTATTTT; CDR3aa: CSARDRGAADTQYF
d_gene: -; abundance: -; len: 16; j_gene: TRBJ2-3; v_gene: TRBV9; CDR3nt: TGTGCCAGCACCCCTTCGGGACTGAAACACACAGATACGCAGTATTTT; CDR3aa: CASTPSGLKHTDTQYF
d_gene: -; abundance: few; len: 14; j_gene: TRBJ1-4; v_gene: TRBV2; CDR3nt: TGTGCCTCTTCGACTCAGGGGATGGTTGAAAAACTGTTTTTT; CDR3aa: CASSTQGMVEKLFF
d_gene: TRBD2; abundance: few; len: 16; j_gene: TRBJ2-3; v_gene: TRBV3-1; CDR3nt: TGTGCCAGCAGCCAAGAAATAGCGGGGGGCGCAGATACGCAGTATTTT; CDR3aa: CASSQEIAGGADTQYF
d_gene: -; abundance: -; len: 14; j_gene: TRBJ2-3; v_gene: TRBV20-1; CDR3nt: TGCAGTGCCAGGACCGGGACTAGCACAGATACGCAGTATTTT; CDR3aa: CSARTGTSTDTQYF
d_gene: TRBD1; abundance: many; len: 12; j_gene: TRBJ1-6; v_gene: TRBV29-1; CDR3nt: TGCAGCGTTGGGGACAGGGATGCACCCCTCCACTTT; CDR3aa: CSVGDRDAPLHF
d_gene: -; abundance: few; len: 16; j_gene: TRBJ2-1; v_gene: TRBV10-3; CDR3nt: TGTGCCATCAGTGATATGGTAGCGGCATCCTACAATGAGCAGTTCTTC; CDR3aa: CAISDMVAASYNEQFF
d_gene: -; abundance: many; len: 12; j_gene: TRBJ1-1; v_gene: TRBV24-1; CDR3nt: TGTGCCACCAGTGGAGGGGGAACTGAAGCTTTCTTT; CDR3aa: CATSGGGTEAFF
d_gene: -; abundance: few; len: 13; j_gene: TRBJ2-2; v_gene: TRBV28; CDR3nt: TGTGCCAGCATCGGGGTTAACACCGGGGAGCTGTTTTTT; CDR3aa: CASIGVNTGELFF
d_gene: -; abundance: many; len: 14; j_gene: TRBJ1-6; v_gene: TRBV3-1; CDR3nt: TGTGCCAGCAGTCAAAAGACCGGAAATTCACCCCTCCACTTT; CDR3aa: CASSQKTGNSPLHF
d_gene: TRBD2; abundance: many; len: 15; j_gene: TRBJ2-4; v_gene: TRBV6-6; CDR3nt: TGTGCCAGCAGTTACGATGGGACTAGCGAAAACATTCAGTACTTC; CDR3aa: CASSYDGTSENIQYF
d_gene: -; abundance: many; len: 12; j_gene: TRBJ2-1; v_gene: TRBV12-5; CDR3nt: TGTGCTAGTGCCCCTATAGTCAATGAGCAGTTCTTC; CDR3aa: CASAPIVNEQFF
d_gene: -; abundance: many; len: 11; j_gene: TRBJ2-7; v_gene: TRBV29-1; CDR3nt: TGCAGCGTTGTAGACTCCTACGAGCAGTACTTC; CDR3aa: CSVVDSYEQYF
d_gene: -; abundance: few; len: 14; j_gene: TRBJ1-5; v_gene: TRBV20-1; CDR3nt: TGCAGTGCTAGGAACGGGTACGGCAATCAGCCCCAGCATTTT; CDR3aa: CSARNGYGNQPQHF
d_gene: -; abundance: many; len: 16; j_gene: TRBJ1-1; v_gene: TRBV5-4; CDR3nt: TGTGCCAGCAGCTTCCCTCGGATAGGGCGCAGCACTGAAGCTTTCTTT; CDR3aa: CASSFPRIGRSTEAFF
d_gene: TRBD2; abundance: -; len: 18; j_gene: TRBJ2-3; v_gene: TRBV7-2; CDR3nt: TGTGCCAGCAGCTTAGCGCCAGCGGGGGCCCGAAGGACAGATACGCAGTATTTT; CDR3aa: CASSLAPAGARRTDTQYF
d_gene: TRBD1; abundance: few; len: 15; j_gene: TRBJ2-5; v_gene: TRBV9; CDR3nt: TGTGCCAGCAGCGTACGGACAGGGGTCCAAGAGACCCAGTACTTC; CDR3aa: CASSVRTGVQETQYF
d_gene: -; abundance: many; len: 15; j_gene: TRBJ1-3; v_gene: TRBV25-1; CDR3nt: TGTGCCAGCAGTGAAATCGCGGTCTCTGGAAACACCATATATTTT; CDR3aa: CASSEIAVSGNTIYF
d_gene: TRBD2; abundance: few; len: 14; j_gene: TRBJ2-2; v_gene: TRBV2; CDR3nt: TGTGCCAGCAGTACGGGACTAGCGAGCGGGGAGCTGTTTTTT; CDR3aa: CASSTGLASGELFF
d_gene: TRBD2; abundance: -; len: 15; j_gene: TRBJ2-6; v_gene: TRBV5-1; CDR3nt: TGCGCCACCACTCCGGGGGGCTCTGGGGCCAACGTCCTGACTTTC; CDR3aa: CATTPGGSGANVLTF
d_gene: TRBD2; abundance: many; len: 16; j_gene: TRBJ2-7; v_gene: TRBV7-7; CDR3nt: TGTGCCAGCAGCCCCCCCCTTGCGGGGGATTACTACGAGCAGTACTTC; CDR3aa: CASSPPLAGDYYEQYF
d_gene: TRBD1; abundance: many; len: 13; j_gene: TRBJ2-7; v_gene: TRBV25-1; CDR3nt: TGTGCCAGCGGCAGACAGGGATCCTACGAGCAGTACTTC; CDR3aa: CASGRQGSYEQYF
d_gene: -; abundance: -; len: 19; j_gene: TRBJ1-5; v_gene: TRBV27; CDR3nt: TGTGCCAGCAGTTTATATGGAAGGGCAGCCGATTATAGCAATCAGCCCCAGCATTTT; CDR3aa: CASSLYGRAADYSNQPQHF
d_gene: -; abundance: many; len: 13; j_gene: TRBJ2-5; v_gene: TRBV29-1; CDR3nt: TGCAGCGTTGGAGGGGTTCCCCAAGAGACCCAGTACTTC; CDR3aa: CSVGGVPQETQYF
d_gene: -; abundance: many; len: 12; j_gene: TRBJ2-5; v_gene: TRBV29-1; CDR3nt: TGCAGCTCTGTAGGGCTAGGAGAGACCCAGTACTTC; CDR3aa: CSSVGLGETQYF
d_gene: -; abundance: many; len: 13; j_gene: TRBJ1-2; v_gene: TRBV5-1; CDR3nt: TGCGCCAGCAGCTTAAGGGGTGGCTATGGCTACACCTTC; CDR3aa: CASSLRGGYGYTF
d_gene: TRBD1; abundance: -; len: 13; j_gene: TRBJ2-3; v_gene: TRBV5-1; CDR3nt: TGCGCCAGCGGGGGACAGAGCACAGATACGCAGTATTTT; CDR3aa: CASGGQSTDTQYF
d_gene: TRBD1; abundance: -; len: 15; j_gene: TRBJ1-1; v_gene: TRBV18; CDR3nt: TGTGCCAGCTCACCCCCGACAGGGCTGAACACTGAAGCTTTCTTT; CDR3aa: CASSPPTGLNTEAFF
d_gene: -; abundance: -; len: 15; j_gene: TRBJ1-1; v_gene: TRBV20-1; CDR3nt: TGCAGTGCTCATCGGGACTCTATAATTAACACTGAAGCTTTCTTT; CDR3aa: CSAHRDSIINTEAFF
d_gene: -; abundance: -; len: 11; j_gene: TRBJ1-1; v_gene: TRBV11-2; CDR3nt: TGTGCCAGCAGCCCTGTCCGGGGAGCTTTCTTT; CDR3aa: CASSPVRGAFF
d_gene: TRBD2; abundance: few; len: 15; j_gene: TRBJ2-7; v_gene: TRBV4-3; CDR3nt: TGCGCCAGCAGCCAAGGCACTAGCGGGGGTATCGAGCAGTACTTC; CDR3aa: CASSQGTSGGIEQYF
d_gene: -; abundance: few; len: 15; j_gene: TRBJ2-4; v_gene: TRBV29-1; CDR3nt: TGCAGCGTTGAGGCCCGGGACCGAGCCAAAAACATTCAGTACTTC; CDR3aa: CSVEARDRAKNIQYF
d_gene: TRBD2; abundance: few; len: 15; j_gene: TRBJ2-3; v_gene: TRBV29-1; CDR3nt: TGCTCGGGGGCTAGCGGGAGTCAGCCCACAGATACGCAGTATTTT; CDR3aa: CSGASGSQPTDTQYF
d_gene: TRBD2; abundance: few; len: 17; j_gene: TRBJ2-1; v_gene: TRBV12-3/TRBV12-4; CDR3nt: TGTGCCAGCAGGCCAGCACTAGCGGTGAGCTCCTACAATGAGCAGTTCTTC; CDR3aa: CASRPALAVSSYNEQFF
d_gene: -; abundance: many; len: 18; j_gene: TRBJ2-1; v_gene: TRBV21-1; CDR3nt: TGTGCCAGCAGCACCCATTATTTTGGGACTAGCGCCGACAATGAGCAGTTCTTC; CDR3aa: CASSTHYFGTSADNEQFF
d_gene: -; abundance: many; len: 11; j_gene: TRBJ1-6; v_gene: TRBV28; CDR3nt: TGTGCCAGCAGACGGACAAGCCGACTCCACTTT; CDR3aa: CASRRTSRLHF
d_gene: -; abundance: many; len: 16; j_gene: TRBJ2-1; v_gene: TRBV20-1; CDR3nt: TGCAGTGCTAGAGATTCGGGGAGCGACTCCTACAATGAGCAGTTCTTC; CDR3aa: CSARDSGSDSYNEQFF
d_gene: -; abundance: -; len: 12; j_gene: TRBJ2-7; v_gene: TRBV2; CDR3nt: TGTGCCAGCAGTGACACCTCCTACGAGCAGTACTTC; CDR3aa: CASSDTSYEQYF
d_gene: -; abundance: few; len: 16; j_gene: TRBJ1-2; v_gene: TRBV6-5; CDR3nt: TGTGCCAGCAGTTACTTTGGGACCGGGGTTAACTATGGCTACACCTTC; CDR3aa: CASSYFGTGVNYGYTF
d_gene: -; abundance: -; len: 14; j_gene: TRBJ2-3; v_gene: TRBV18; CDR3nt: TGTGCCAGCTCACCAAGGCAGCCCGCAGATACGCAGTATTTT; CDR3aa: CASSPRQPADTQYF
d_gene: -; abundance: few; len: 14; j_gene: TRBJ2-3; v_gene: TRBV5-4; CDR3nt: TGTGCCAGCAGCTTCGGGACCCTGCCAAAAACGCAGTATTTT; CDR3aa: CASSFGTLPKTQYF
d_gene: TRBD2; abundance: -; len: 14; j_gene: TRBJ2-7; v_gene: TRBV20-1; CDR3nt: TGCAGTGCTAGGGTATCGGGGGGGATTTACGAGCAGTACTTC; CDR3aa: CSARVSGGIYEQYF
d_gene: TRBD2; abundance: many; len: 16; j_gene: TRBJ2-1; v_gene: TRBV10-3; CDR3nt: TGTGCCATCAGTGAGTGGGGGGCTAGCGGGAATCCTGAGCAGTTCTTC; CDR3aa: CAISEWGASGNPEQFF